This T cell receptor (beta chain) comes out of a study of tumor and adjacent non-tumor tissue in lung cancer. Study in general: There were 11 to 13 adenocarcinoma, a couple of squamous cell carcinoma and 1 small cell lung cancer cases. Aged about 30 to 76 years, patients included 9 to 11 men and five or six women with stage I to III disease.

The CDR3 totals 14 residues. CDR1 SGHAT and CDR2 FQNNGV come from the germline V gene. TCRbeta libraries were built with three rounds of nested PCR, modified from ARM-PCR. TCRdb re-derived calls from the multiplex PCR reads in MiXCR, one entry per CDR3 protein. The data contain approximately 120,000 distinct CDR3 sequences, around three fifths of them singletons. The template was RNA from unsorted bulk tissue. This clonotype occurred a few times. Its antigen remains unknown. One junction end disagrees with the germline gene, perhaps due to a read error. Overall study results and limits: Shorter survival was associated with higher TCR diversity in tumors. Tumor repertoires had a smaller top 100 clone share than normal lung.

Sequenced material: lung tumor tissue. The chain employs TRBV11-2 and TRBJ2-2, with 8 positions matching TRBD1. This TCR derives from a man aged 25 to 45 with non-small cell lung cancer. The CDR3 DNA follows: TGTGCCAGCCGCTTACGGACAGGGACCGGGGAGCTCTTTTTT. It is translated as CASRLRTGTGELFF.